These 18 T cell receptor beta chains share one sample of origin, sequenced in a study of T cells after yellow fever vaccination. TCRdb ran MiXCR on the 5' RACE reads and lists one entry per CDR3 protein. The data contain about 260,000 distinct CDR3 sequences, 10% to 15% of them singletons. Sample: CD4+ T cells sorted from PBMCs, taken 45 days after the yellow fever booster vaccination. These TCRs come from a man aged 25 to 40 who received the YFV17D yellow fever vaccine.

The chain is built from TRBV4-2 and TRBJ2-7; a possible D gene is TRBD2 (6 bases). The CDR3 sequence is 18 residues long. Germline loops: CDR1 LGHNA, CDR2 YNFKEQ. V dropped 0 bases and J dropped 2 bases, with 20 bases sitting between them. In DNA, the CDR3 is TGTGCCAGCAGCCAAGAGTTAGCAAAACGCGGGGTCCCCTACGAGCAGTACTTC. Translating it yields CASSQELAKRGVPYEQYF.

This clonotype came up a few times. CDR3 sequence: CSAGGKGETQYF. CDR3 sequence (DNA): TGCAGTGCTGGTGGGAAAGGAGAGACCCAGTACTTC. The chain is built from TRBV20-1 and TRBJ2-5; D is unresolved. This CDR3 has 12 amino acids. Germline values: CDR1 DFQATT, CDR2 SNEGSKA (reference sequence). The V gene lost 5 bases and the J gene lost 4 bases, with 11 bases spanning the gap.

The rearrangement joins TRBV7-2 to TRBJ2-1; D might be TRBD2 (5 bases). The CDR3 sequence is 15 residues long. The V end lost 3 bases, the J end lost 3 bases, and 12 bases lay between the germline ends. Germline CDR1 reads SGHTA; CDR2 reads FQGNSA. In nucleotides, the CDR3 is TGTGCCAGCAGCTTGGACTGGTCCCACTACAATGAGCAGTTCTTC. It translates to CASSLDWSHYNEQFF.

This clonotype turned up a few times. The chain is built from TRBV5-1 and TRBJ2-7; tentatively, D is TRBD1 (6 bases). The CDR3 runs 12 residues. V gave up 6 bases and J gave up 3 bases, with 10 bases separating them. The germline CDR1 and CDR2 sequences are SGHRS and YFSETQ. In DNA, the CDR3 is TGCGCCAGCAAGGGCAGGGGCTACGAGCAGTACTTC. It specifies CASKGRGYEQYF.

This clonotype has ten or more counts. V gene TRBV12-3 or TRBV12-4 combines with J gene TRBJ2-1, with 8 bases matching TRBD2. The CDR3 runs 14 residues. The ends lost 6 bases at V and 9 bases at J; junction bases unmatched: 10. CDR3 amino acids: CASSLGTSVVEQFF. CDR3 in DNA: TGTGCCAGCAGCCTCGGGACTAGTGTGGTTGAGCAGTTCTTC.

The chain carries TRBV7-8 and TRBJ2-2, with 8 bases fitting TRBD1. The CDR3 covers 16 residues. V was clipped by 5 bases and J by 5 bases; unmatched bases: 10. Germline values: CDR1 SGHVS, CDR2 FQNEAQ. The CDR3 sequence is CASSRSGGAGTGELFF. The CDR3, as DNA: TGTGCCAGCAGCCGATCAGGGGGCGCGGGGACCGGGGAGCTGTTTTTT.

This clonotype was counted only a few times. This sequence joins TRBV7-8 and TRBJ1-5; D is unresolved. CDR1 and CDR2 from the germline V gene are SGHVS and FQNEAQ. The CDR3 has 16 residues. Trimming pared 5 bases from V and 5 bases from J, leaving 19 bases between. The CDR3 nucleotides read TGTGCCAGCAGCGTCAGCCCTACAAGCCGGTATCAGCCCCAGCATTTT. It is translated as CASSVSPTSRYQPQHF. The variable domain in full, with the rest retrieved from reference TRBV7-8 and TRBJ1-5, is GAGVSQSPRYKVAKRGQDVALRCDPISGHVSLFWYQQALGQGPEFLTYFQNEAQLDKSGLPSDRFFAERPEGSVSTLKIQRTQQEDSAVYLCASSVSPTSRYQPQHFGDGTRLSIL.

CDR3 sequence: CASRAAQGADTGELFF. The DNA for the CDR3 is TGTGCCAGCAGGGCAGCCCAGGGGGCGGACACCGGGGAGCTGTTTTTT. The V and J genes are TRBV12-3 or TRBV12-4 and TRBJ2-2, with 8 bases matching TRBD1. CDR3 length: 16 amino acids. V trimming: 6 bases; J trimming: 3 bases; junction bases outside the gene matches: 9.

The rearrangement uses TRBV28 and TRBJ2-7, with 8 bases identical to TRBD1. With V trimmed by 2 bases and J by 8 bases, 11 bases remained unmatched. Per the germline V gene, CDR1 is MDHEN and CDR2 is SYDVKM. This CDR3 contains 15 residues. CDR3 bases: TGTGCCAGCAGTTTAAACAGGGGGATGGCTACGAAGCAGTACTTC. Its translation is CASSLNRGMATKQYF.

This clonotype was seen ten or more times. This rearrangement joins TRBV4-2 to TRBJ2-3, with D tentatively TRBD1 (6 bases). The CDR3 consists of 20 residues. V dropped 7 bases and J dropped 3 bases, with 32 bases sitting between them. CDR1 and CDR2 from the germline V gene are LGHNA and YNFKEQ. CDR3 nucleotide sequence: TGTGCCAGCACGCAAGACTGGCGGTGCTCGCATATAGGGGGTACAGATACGCAGTATTTT. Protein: CASTQDWRCSHIGGTDTQYF.

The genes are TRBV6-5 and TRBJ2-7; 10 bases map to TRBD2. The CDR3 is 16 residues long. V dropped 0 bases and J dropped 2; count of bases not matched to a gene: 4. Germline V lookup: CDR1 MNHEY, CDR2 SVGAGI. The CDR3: CASSYSAAGGPYEQYF. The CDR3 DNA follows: TGTGCCAGCAGTTACTCAGCAGCGGGAGGGCCCTACGAGCAGTACTTC.

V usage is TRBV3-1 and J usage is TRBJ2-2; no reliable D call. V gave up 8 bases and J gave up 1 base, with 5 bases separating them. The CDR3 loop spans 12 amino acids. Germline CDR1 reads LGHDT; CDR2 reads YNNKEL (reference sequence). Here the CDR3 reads CASDLNTGELFF. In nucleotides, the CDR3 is TGTGCCAGCGATTTGAACACCGGGGAGCTGTTTTTT.

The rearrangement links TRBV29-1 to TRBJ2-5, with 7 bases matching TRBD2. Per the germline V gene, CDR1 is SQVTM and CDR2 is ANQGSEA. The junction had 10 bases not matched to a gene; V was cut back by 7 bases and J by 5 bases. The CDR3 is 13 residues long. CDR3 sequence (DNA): TGCAGCGCCGCCGGACTGGGAGGGGAGACCCAGTACTTC. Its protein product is CSAAGLGGETQYF.

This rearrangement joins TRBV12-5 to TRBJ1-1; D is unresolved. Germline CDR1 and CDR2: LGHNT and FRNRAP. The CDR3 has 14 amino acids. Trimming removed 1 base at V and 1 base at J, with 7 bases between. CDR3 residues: CASGLGGPNTEAFF. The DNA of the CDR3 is TGTGCTAGTGGTTTGGGAGGCCCGAACACTGAAGCTTTCTTT.

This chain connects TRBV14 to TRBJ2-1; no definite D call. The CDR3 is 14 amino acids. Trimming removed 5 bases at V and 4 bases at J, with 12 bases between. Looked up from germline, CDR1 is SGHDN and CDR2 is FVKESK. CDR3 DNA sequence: TGTGCCAGCAGCTTCCGGACCAGTTACAATGAGCAGTTCTTC. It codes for CASSFRTSYNEQFF.

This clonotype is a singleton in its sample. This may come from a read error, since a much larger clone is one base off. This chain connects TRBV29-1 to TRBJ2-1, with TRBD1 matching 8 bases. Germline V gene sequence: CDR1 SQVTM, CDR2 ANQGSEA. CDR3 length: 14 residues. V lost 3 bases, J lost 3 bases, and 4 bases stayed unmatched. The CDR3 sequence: CSVDSDRVYNEQFF. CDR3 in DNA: TGCAGCGTTGACTCGGACAGGGTCTACAATGAGCAGTTCTTC.

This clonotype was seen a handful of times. The CDR3 is CSASGSAGTSSPEQFF. The CDR3 nucleotides are TGCAGTGCTAGCGGGTCAGCTGGGACTAGCTCCCCTGAGCAGTTCTTC. This rearrangement joins TRBV20-1 to TRBJ2-1; 9 bases line up with TRBD2. Germline V CDR1 and CDR2: DFQATT, SNEGSKA (reference sequence). The V segment lost 3 bases and the J segment 9 bases; nucleotides outside the gene matches: 15. The CDR3 length is 16 residues.

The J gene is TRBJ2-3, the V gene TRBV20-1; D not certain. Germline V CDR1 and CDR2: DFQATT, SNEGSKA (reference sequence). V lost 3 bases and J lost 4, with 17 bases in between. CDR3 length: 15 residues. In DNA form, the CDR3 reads TGCAGTGCTAGGAAGGGTGCAGCGTCCCCAGATACGCAGTATTTT. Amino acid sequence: CSARKGAASPDTQYF.